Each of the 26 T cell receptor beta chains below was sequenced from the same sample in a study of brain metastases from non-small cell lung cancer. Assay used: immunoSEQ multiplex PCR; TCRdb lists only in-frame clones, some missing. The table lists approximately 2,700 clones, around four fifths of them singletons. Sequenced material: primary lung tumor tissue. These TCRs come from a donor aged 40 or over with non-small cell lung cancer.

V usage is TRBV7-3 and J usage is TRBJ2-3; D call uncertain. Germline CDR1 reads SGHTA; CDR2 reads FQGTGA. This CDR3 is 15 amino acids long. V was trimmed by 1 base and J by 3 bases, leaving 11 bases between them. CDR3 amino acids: CASSLRKGATDTQYF. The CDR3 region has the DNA TGTGCCAGCAGCTTAAGGAAGGGCGCAACAGATACGCAGTATTTT.

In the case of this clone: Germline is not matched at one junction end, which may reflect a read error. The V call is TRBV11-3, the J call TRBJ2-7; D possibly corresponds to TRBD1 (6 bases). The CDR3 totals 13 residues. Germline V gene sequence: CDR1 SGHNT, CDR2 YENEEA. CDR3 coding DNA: TGTGCCAACAGCTTAGGACAGTCCTACGAGCAGTACTTC. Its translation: CANSLGQSYEQYF.

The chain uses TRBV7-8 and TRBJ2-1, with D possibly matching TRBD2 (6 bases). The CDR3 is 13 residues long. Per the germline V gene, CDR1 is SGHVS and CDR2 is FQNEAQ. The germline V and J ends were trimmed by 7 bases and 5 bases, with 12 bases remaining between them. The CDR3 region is CASIPDYNNEQFF. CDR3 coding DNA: TGTGCCAGCATACCGGACTACAACAATGAGCAGTTCTTC.

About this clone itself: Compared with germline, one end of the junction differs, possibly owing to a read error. Written as DNA, the CDR3 is TGTGCCAGCAGCTCCCGGGAGCCCAGGAGCTCCTACAAGCAGTACTTC. Protein sequence: CASSSREPRSSYKQYF. The rearrangement uses TRBV7-8 and TRBJ2-7, with D possibly being TRBD2 (6 bases). The germline CDR1 and CDR2 sequences are SGHVS and FQNEAQ. This CDR3 is 16 amino acids long.

The CDR3 region has the DNA TGTGCCAGCGGGGGGAGTTACACCGGGGAGCTGTTTTTT. This sequence encodes CASGGSYTGELFF. This chain connects TRBV6-5 to TRBJ2-2, with TRBD2 as a possible D gene (6 bases). The CDR3 spans 13 residues. Per the germline V gene, CDR1 is MNHEY and CDR2 is SVGAGI. Trimming stripped 8 bases from V and 3 bases from J, with 10 bases between.

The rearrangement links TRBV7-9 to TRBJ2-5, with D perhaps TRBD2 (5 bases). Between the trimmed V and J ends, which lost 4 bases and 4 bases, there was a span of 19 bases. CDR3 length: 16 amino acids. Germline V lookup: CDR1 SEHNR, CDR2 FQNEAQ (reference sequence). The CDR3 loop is CASSSLLVGGGETQYF. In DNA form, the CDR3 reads TGTGCCAGCAGCTCCTTATTGGTAGGAGGCGGAGAGACCCAGTACTTC.

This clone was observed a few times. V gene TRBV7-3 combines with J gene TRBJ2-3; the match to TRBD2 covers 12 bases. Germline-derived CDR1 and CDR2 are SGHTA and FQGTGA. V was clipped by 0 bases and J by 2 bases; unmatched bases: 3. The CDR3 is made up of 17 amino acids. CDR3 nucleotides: TGTGCCAGCAGCTTAACTGGACTAGCGGGATACACAGATACGCAGTATTTT. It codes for CASSLTGLAGYTDTQYF.

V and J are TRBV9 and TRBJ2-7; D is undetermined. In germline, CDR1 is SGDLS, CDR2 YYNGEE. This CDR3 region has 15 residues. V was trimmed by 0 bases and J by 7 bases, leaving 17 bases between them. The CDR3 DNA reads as TGTGCCAGCAGCGTAGACGGCAGCCCTACGTTAGAGCAGTACTTC. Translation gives CASSVDGSPTLEQYF. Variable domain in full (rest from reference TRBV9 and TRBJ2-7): DSGVTQTPKHLITATGQRVTLRCSPRSGDLSVYWYQQSLDQGLQFLIQYYNGEERAKGNILERFSAQQFPDLHSELNLSSLELGDSALYFCASSVDGSPTLEQYFGPGTRLTVT.

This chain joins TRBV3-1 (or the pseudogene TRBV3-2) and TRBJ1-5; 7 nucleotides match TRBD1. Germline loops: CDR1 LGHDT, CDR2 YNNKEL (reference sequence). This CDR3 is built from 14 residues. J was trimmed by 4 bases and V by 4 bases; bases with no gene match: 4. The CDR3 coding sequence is TGTGCCAGCAGCCCTCGGGACAGAAATCAGCCCCAGCATTTT. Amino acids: CASSPRDRNQPQHF.

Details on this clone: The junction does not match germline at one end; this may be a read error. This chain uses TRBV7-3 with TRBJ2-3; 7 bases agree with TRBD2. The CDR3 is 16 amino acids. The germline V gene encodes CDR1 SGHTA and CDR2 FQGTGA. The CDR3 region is CANSPQGSGSTDTQYF. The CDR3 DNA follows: TGTGCCAACAGCCCCCAGGGTAGCGGGTCCACAGATACGCAGTATTTT.

Here the CDR3 DNA reads TGTGCCAGCAGCGCAGGACACGGACAGGGAGGTACTGAAGCTTTCTTT. The encoded protein is CASSAGHGQGGTEAFF. The chain combines TRBV9 with TRBJ1-1, with 8 bases matching TRBD1. Germline CDR1 SGDLS, CDR2 YYNGEE. CDR3 length: 16 residues. With V trimmed by 3 bases and J by 5 bases, 12 bases remained unmatched.

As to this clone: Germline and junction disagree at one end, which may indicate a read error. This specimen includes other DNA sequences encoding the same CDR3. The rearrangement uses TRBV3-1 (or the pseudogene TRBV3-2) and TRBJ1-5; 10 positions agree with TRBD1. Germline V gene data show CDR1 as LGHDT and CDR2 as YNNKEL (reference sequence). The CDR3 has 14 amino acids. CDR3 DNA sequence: TGTGCCAGCAGCTCGGGACAGGGGTCTCAGCCCCAACATTTT. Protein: CASSSGQGSQPQHF.

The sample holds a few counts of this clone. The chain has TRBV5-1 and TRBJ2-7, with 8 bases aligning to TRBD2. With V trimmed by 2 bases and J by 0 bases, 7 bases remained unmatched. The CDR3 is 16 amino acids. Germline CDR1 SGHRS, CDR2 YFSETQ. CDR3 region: CASSFYVSGNSYEQYF. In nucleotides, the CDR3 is TGCGCCAGCAGCTTCTATGTTAGCGGGAACTCCTACGAGCAGTACTTC. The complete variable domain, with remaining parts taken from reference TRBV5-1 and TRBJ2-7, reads KAGVTQTPRYLIKTRGQQVTLSCSPISGHRSVSWYQQTPGQGLQFLFEYFSETQRNKGNFPGRFSGRQFSNSRSEMNVSTLELGDSALYLCASSFYVSGNSYEQYFGPGTRLTVT.

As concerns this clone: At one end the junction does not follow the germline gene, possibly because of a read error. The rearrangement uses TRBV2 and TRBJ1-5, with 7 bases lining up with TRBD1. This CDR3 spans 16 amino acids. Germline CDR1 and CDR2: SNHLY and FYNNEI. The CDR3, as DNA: TGTGCCAGCAGGGAAGGGACAGATCTTAGCAATCAGCCCCAGCATTTT. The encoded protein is CASREGTDLSNQPQHF.

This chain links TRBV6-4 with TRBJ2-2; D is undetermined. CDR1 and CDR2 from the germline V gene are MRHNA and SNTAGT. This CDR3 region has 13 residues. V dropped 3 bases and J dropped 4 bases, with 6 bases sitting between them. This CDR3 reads CASSDRTTGELFF. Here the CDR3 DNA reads TGTGCCAGCAGTGATAGGACCACCGGGGAGCTGTTTTTT.

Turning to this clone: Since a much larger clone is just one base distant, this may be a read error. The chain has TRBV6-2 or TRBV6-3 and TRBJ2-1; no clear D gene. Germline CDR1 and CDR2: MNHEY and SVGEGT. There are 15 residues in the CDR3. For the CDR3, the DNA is TGTGCCAGCAATTACCTGGCGGAAAGGGAAAATGAGCAGTTCTTC. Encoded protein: CASNYLAERENEQFF.

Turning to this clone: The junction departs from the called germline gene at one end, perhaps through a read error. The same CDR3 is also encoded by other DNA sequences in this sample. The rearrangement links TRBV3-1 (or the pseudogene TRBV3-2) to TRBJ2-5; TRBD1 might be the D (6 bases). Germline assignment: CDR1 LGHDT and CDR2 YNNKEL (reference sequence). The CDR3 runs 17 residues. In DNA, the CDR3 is TGTGCCAGCAGCCAAGATATTCCCGGGTCAGGGGATGAGACTCAGTACTTC. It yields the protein CASSQDIPGSGDETQYF.

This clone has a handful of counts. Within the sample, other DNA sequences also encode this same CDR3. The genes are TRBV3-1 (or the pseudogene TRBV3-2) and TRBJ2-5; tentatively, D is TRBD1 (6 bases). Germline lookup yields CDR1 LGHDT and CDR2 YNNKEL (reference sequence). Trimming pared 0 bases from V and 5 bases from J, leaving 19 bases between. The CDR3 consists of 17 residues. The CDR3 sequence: CASSQDIPGSGDETQYF. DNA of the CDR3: TGTGCCAGCAGCCAAGATATTCCCGGGTCAGGGGACGAGACCCAGTACTTC.

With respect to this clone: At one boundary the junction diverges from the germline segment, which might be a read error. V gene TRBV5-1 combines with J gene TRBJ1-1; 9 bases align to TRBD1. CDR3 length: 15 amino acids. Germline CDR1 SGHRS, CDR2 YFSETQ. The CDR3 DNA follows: TGCGCCAGCAGCTTTGGACAGGGGATGAACATTGAAGCTTTCTTT. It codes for CASSFGQGMNIEAFF.

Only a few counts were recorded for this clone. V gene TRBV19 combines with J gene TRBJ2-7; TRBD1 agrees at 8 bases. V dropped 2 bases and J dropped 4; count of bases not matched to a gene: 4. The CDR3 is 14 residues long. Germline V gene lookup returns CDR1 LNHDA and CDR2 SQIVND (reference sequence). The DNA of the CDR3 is TGTGCCAGTAGTATAAGGGACAGGCGGTACGAGCAGTACTTC. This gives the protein CASSIRDRRYEQYF.

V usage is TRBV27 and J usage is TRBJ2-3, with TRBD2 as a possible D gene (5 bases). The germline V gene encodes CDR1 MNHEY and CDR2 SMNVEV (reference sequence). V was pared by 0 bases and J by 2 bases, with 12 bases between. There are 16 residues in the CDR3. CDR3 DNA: TGTGCCAGCAGTTTATCGCTTCCCGGGATCACAGATACGCAGTATTTT. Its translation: CASSLSLPGITDTQYF.

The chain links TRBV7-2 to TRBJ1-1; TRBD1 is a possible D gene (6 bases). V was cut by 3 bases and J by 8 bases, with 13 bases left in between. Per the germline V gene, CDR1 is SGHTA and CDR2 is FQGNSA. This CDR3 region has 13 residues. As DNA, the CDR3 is TGTGCCAGCAGCTTCCAACCGGGGGCGGAAGCTTTCTTT. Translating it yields CASSFQPGAEAFF.

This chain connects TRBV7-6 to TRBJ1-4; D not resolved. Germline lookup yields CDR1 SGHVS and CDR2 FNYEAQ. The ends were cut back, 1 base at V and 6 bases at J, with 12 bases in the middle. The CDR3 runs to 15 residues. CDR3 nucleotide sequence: TGTGCCAGCAGCTTAGAGTCTTTTGGGGATGAAAAACTGTTTTTT. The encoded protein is CASSLESFGDEKLFF.

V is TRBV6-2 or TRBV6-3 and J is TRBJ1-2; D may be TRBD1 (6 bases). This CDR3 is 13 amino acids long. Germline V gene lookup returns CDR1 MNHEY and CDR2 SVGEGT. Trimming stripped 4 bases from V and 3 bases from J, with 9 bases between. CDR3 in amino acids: CASSSGTHYGYTF. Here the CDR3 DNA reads TGTGCCAGCAGTTCCGGGACACACTATGGCTACACCTTC.

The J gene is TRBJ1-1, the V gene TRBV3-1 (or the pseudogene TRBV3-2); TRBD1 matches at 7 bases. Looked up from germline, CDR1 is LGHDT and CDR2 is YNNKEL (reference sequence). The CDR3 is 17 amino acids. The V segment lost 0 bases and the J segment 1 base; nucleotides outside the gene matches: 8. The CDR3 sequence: CASSQEQGGQANTEAFF. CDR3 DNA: TGTGCCAGCAGCCAAGAGCAGGGGGGTCAGGCGAACACTGAAGCTTTCTTT.

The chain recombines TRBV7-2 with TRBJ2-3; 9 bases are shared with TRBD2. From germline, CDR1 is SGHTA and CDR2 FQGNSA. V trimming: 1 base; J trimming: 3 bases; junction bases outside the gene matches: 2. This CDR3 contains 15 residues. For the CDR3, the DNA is TGTGCCAGCAGCTTAGTAGCGGGAGCGACAGATACGCAGTATTTT. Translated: CASSLVAGATDTQYF.